This entry concerns a single T cell receptor beta chain. This specimen belongs to a study of blood T cell repertoires in COVID-19. Background on the study: T cells, B-cell-depleted T cells, or PBMCs provided the cDNA or gDNA that served as material.

Sequencing was performed with immunoSEQ multiplex PCR; in TCRdb, only in-frame clones are kept and a portion is missing. The table includes 25,000 to 35,000 clones, roughly nine tenths detected once. Trimming removed 6 bases from V and 1 base from J; junction bases left unmatched: 9. CDR1 and CDR2 from the germline V gene are SGHDT and YYEEEE. The CDR3 contains 15 residues. This clonotype originated in a man older than 75 with acute or convalescent COVID-19. The chain employs TRBV5-6 and TRBJ1-1; TRBD1 matches at 7 bases. Specimen: peripheral blood. The CDR3 spells CASTQGDRENTEAFF. CDR3 in DNA: TGTGCCAGCACCCAAGGTGACAGGGAGAACACTGAAGCTTTCTTT.